This T cell receptor beta chain was recorded in a study of shared clonotypes between healthy human individuals. General observations from the study: Donor clonotype sharing was expected to depend on sequencing depth.

TCRdb keeps only in-frame clones here, not all; method: immunoSEQ multiplex PCR. Among about 2.4 million clones listed, 93% were seen once. V was trimmed by 2 bases and J by 2 bases, leaving 9 bases between them. The CDR3 is 15 amino acids. Germline lookup yields CDR1 MNHEY and CDR2 SVGAGI. A remark on this clone: Its antigen remains unidentified. This specimen includes other DNA sequences encoding the same CDR3.

Sequenced sample: naive CD4+ T cells from PBMCs. Subset here: CD45RA+ positively selected. The clonotype comes from a man between 18 and 29 years old in good health. Some clones in this sample may be carry-over from other donors' samples. This chain connects TRBV6-5 to TRBJ1-4, with D perhaps matching TRBD1 (6 bases). DNA for the CDR3: TGTGCCAGCAGTTACGGGGGGGCGACTAATGAAAAACTGTTTTTT. It codes for CASSYGGATNEKLFF.